This T cell receptor beta chain was recorded in a study of Ad26.COV2.S vaccination and SARS-CoV-2 variants. General study points: Non-spike TCR breadth did not differ much between vaccine and placebo recipients.

As to this clone: The antigen remains unidentified.

Specified treatment: over 15 received Ad26.COV2.S at low or high dose, single or two shots; about five received placebo; per-sample allocation not given. Sampling happened 63 days after the first vaccine or placebo injection. The repertoire was sequenced with immunoSEQ multiplex PCR; TCRdb's copy has only in-frame clones and lacks some. The sample contains about 680,000 clones, more than 70% of which appear only once. This material consisted of peripheral blood, taken in a trial of Ad26.COV2.S vaccine versus placebo. This receptor was taken from a person aged 18 to 65 who received the Ad26.COV2.S COVID-19 vaccine or a placebo.

CDR3 amino acids: CASGLVGWTEKADTQYF. CDR3 coding DNA: TGTGCTAGTGGTTTGGTAGGGTGGACGGAAAAGGCAGATACGCAGTATTTT. The rearrangement uses TRBV12-5 and TRBJ2-3; no reliable D call. The V end lost 0 bases, the J end lost 4 bases, and 17 bases lay between the germline ends. CDR3 size: 17 residues. Germline V gives CDR1 LGHNT, CDR2 FRNRAP. The whole variable domain, filled in from reference TRBV12-5 and TRBJ2-3, reads DARVTQTPRHKVTEMGQEVTMRCQPILGHNTVFWYRQTMMQGLELLAYFRNRAPLDDSGMPKDRFSAEMPDATLATLKIQPSEPRDSAVYFCASGLVGWTEKADTQYFGPGTRLTVL.